What follows are 20 T cell receptor beta chains derived from one specimen sequenced in a study of T cells in Graves' hyperthyroidism and ophthalmopathy. It was RNA transcripts that yielded the amplified TCR beta CDR3 regions. TCR CDR3 regions were first amplified by RT-PCR with HTBI primers. Each CDR3 protein gets one entry after TCRdb re-called the multiplex PCR reads with MiXCR. The data contain 300,000 to 350,000 distinct CDR3 sequences, more than 11% of them singletons. Sequenced input: blood. The receptors were sampled from a woman younger than 45 with Graves' hyperthyroidism.

This chain uses TRBV19 with TRBJ2-7, with TRBD2 matching 7 bases. The CDR3 runs 14 residues. Per the germline V gene, CDR1 is LNHDA and CDR2 is SQIVND (reference sequence). The V and J ends lost 4 bases and 2 bases, in that order; junction bases with no gene match: 5. The CDR3 bases are TGTGCCAGTAGTACACGCGGGGGAACCTACGAGCAGTACTTC. The encoded protein is CASSTRGGTYEQYF.

The V call is TRBV19, the J call TRBJ1-2, with no clear D. Germline CDR1 reads LNHDA; CDR2 reads SQIVND (reference sequence). The CDR3 totals 13 residues. V gave up 10 bases and J gave up 0 bases, with 12 bases separating them. The CDR3 DNA follows: TGTGCCACCTCGATCGCGGCTAACTATGGCTACACCTTC. Translating it yields CATSIAANYGYTF.

In this sample, this clonotype turned up many times. The chain carries TRBV28 and TRBJ2-5; no firm D call. V lost 4 bases, J lost 1 base, and 10 bases lay in between. Germline lookup yields CDR1 MDHEN and CDR2 SYDVKM. CDR3 length: 14 residues. This CDR3 is CASSSVAGQETQYF. CDR3 in DNA: TGTGCCAGCAGTTCGGTGGCAGGCCAAGAGACCCAGTACTTC. Complete variable domain (other parts from reference TRBV28 and TRBJ2-5): DVKVTQSSRYLVKRTGEKVFLECVQDMDHENMFWYRQDPGLGLRLIYFSYDVKMKEKGDIPEGYSVSREKKERFSLILESASTNQTSMYLCASSSVAGQETQYFGPGTRLLVL.

The V gene is TRBV2, the J gene TRBJ2-2; TRBD1 or TRBD2 may be the D gene (6 bases each). CDR1 is SNHLY and CDR2 is FYNNEI in the germline V gene. V was shortened by 10 bases and J by 5 bases, with 14 bases between the two germline ends. CDR3 length: 13 residues. This chain's CDR3 is CAKGGPRTGELFF. The CDR3 nucleotides read TGTGCCAAGGGGGGCCCAAGGACCGGGGAGCTGTTTTTT.

This clonotype was recorded many times. The chain joins TRBV28 to TRBJ2-3; a weak D match, TRBD2 (6 bases). CDR3 length: 14 residues. Looked up from germline, CDR1 is MDHEN and CDR2 is SYDVKM. Trimming removed 6 bases from V and 2 bases from J, with 12 bases in between. DNA of the CDR3: TGTGCCAGCAGACGCCTAGCGTACACAGATACGCAGTATTTT. This codes for CASRRLAYTDTQYF. The variable domain in full, completed from reference TRBV28 and TRBJ2-3, reads DVKVTQSSRYLVKRTGEKVFLECVQDMDHENMFWYRQDPGLGLRLIYFSYDVKMKEKGDIPEGYSVSREKKERFSLILESASTNQTSMYLCASRRLAYTDTQYFGPGTRLTVL.

This clonotype was found many times. The V gene is TRBV25-1, the J gene TRBJ2-7; either TRBD1 or TRBD2 may fit D (5 bases each). Looked up from germline, CDR1 is MGHDK and CDR2 is SYGVNS. V lost 7 bases and J 7 bases, leaving 17 bases between the germline ends. The CDR3 spans 13 residues. CDR3 sequence: CASTPGAPLEQYF. The CDR3 DNA follows: TGTGCCAGCACCCCCGGGGCCCCCTTGGAGCAGTACTTC.

This chain uses TRBV28 with TRBJ2-2, with D perhaps matching TRBD1 (6 bases). The ends were cut back, 2 bases at V and 8 bases at J, with 12 bases in the middle. Germline loops: CDR1 MDHEN, CDR2 SYDVKM. This CDR3 has 14 amino acids. The CDR3 loop reads CASSLPTGSGELFF. In DNA form, the CDR3 reads TGTGCCAGCAGTTTACCCACAGGGTCAGGGGAGCTGTTTTTT. The full variable domain, rest sourced from reference TRBV28 and TRBJ2-2, is DVKVTQSSRYLVKRTGEKVFLECVQDMDHENMFWYRQDPGLGLRLIYFSYDVKMKEKGDIPEGYSVSREKKERFSLILESASTNQTSMYLCASSLPTGSGELFFGEGSRLTVL.

This clonotype has ten or more counts. DNA of the CDR3: TGCAGTGCTAGAGATGCTGAGACCCAGTACTTC. It encodes CSARDAETQYF. The J gene is TRBJ2-5, the V gene TRBV20-1; D ambiguous. V was shortened by 0 bases and J by 5 bases, with 4 bases between the two germline ends. CDR3 size: 11 residues. Per germline, CDR1 DFQATT and CDR2 SNEGSKA (reference sequence).

The chain links TRBV24-1 to TRBJ2-3, with 7 bases matching TRBD2. This CDR3 spans 15 amino acids. After removal of 3 bases from V and 1 base from J, the junction contained 3 bases not matched to a gene. The germline gives CDR1 KGHDR, CDR2 SFDVKD. As DNA, the CDR3 is TGTGCCACCAGTGATGGCCTAGCGGGCACAGATACGCAGTATTTT. This codes for CATSDGLAGTDTQYF.

The chain couples TRBV7-2 to TRBJ2-1, with 8 nucleotides matching TRBD2. CDR1 is SGHTA and CDR2 is FQGNSA in the germline V gene. Trimming took 5 bases from V and 8 from J; bases not matched to a gene: 14. CDR3 length: 16 residues. For the CDR3, the DNA is TGTGCCAGCAGCCTAGGCGGCTTAGCGGGATACGATGAGCAGTTCTTC. Protein: CASSLGGLAGYDEQFF.

This clonotype was counted ten times or more. The rearrangement uses TRBV7-8 and TRBJ2-5; 10 bases fit TRBD2. The germline V gene encodes CDR1 SGHVS and CDR2 FQNEAQ. CDR3 size: 15 residues. V dropped 4 bases and J dropped 4; count of bases not matched to a gene: 6. This chain's CDR3 is CASSYRTSGLETQYF. The CDR3, as DNA: TGTGCCAGCAGCTACAGGACTAGCGGTTTAGAGACCCAGTACTTC. Variable domain in full (rest from reference TRBV7-8 and TRBJ2-5): GAGVSQSPRYKVAKRGQDVALRCDPISGHVSLFWYQQALGQGPEFLTYFQNEAQLDKSGLPSDRFFAERPEGSVSTLKIQRTQQEDSAVYLCASSYRTSGLETQYFGPGTRLLVL.

This clonotype has just a few counts. The chain recombines TRBV30 with TRBJ2-7; D gene unclear. V was pared by 1 base and J by 7 bases, with 8 bases between. The germline V gene encodes CDR1 GTSNPN and CDR2 SVGIG (reference sequence). The CDR3 loop spans 11 amino acids. CDR3 loop: CAWSAGAEQYF. Here the CDR3 DNA reads TGTGCCTGGAGTGCGGGCGCGGAGCAGTACTTC.

Ten or more counts support this clonotype. The CDR3 DNA follows: TGTGCCAGCAGTTTAGAGACCGGGACAACCTACGAGCAGTACTTC. It yields the protein CASSLETGTTYEQYF. V is TRBV2 and J is TRBJ2-7, with D perhaps TRBD1 (6 bases). Germline V gene sequence: CDR1 SNHLY, CDR2 FYNNEI. This CDR3 is 15 amino acids long. V was pared by 5 bases and J by 2 bases, with 16 bases between.

This clonotype was recorded at least ten times. This rearrangement joins TRBV27 to TRBJ2-5; 9 bases are a match to TRBD2. There are 15 residues in the CDR3. Germline values: CDR1 MNHEY, CDR2 SMNVEV (reference sequence). The ends lost 5 bases at V and 5 bases at J; junction bases unmatched: 9. The CDR3 DNA reads TGTGCCAGCAGTAATAGCGGGAGCCCCGGGGAGACCCAGTACTTC. Protein product: CASSNSGSPGETQYF.

This clonotype was counted ten times or more. This chain joins TRBV2 and TRBJ1-1; D not certain. Trimming took off 1 base at V and 6 bases at J, with 6 bases between the two ends. The CDR3 runs to 12 residues. CDR1 and CDR2 (germline): SNHLY, FYNNEI. The CDR3 sequence is CASSEGSPEAFF. The CDR3, as DNA: TGTGCCAGCAGTGAAGGGAGTCCTGAAGCTTTCTTT.

In its sample, this clonotype was seen many times. Mismatch with germline at one junction end may stem from a read error. This sequence joins TRBV20-1 and TRBJ2-5, with 12 bases matching TRBD2. This CDR3 spans 12 amino acids. The germline V gene encodes CDR1 DFQATT and CDR2 SNEGSKA (reference sequence). CDR3: CSVSSGRETQYF. The CDR3 DNA sequence: TGCAGTGTGTCTAGCGGGAGGGAGACGCAGTACTTC.

This clonotype was counted ten times or more. This chain joins TRBV12-3 or TRBV12-4 and TRBJ1-4, with 11 bases aligning to TRBD1. V gave up 6 bases and J gave up 0 bases; unmatched junction bases: 9. There are 18 residues in the CDR3. The CDR3 DNA follows: TGTGCCAGCAGCCTGGGACAGGGGGTCCGTCCAACTAATGAAAAACTGTTTTTT. Amino acids: CASSLGQGVRPTNEKLFF.

This clonotype was found many times. J is TRBJ2-1 and V is TRBV11-1; no reliable D call. The CDR3 totals 15 residues. V was trimmed by 6 bases and J by 7 bases, leaving 19 bases between them. Germline CDR1 reads SGHAT; CDR2 reads FQDESV (reference sequence). CDR3 bases: TGTGCCAGCAGGGACCAGAATACGGTTGGAAATGAGCAGTTCTTC. Amino acid sequence: CASRDQNTVGNEQFF.

As to this clonotype: This may be a read error, as it is one base from a much larger clone. The J gene is TRBJ2-5, the V gene TRBV3-1; D call uncertain. The CDR3 runs to 16 residues. Germline V gene data show CDR1 as LGHDT and CDR2 as YNNKEL (reference sequence). V lost 4 bases, J lost 5 bases, and 20 bases lay in between. Written as DNA, the CDR3 is TGTGCCAGCAGCCGCGGACCGCCGCCCTTGGGGGAGACCCAGTACTTC. It is translated as CASSRGPPPLGETQYF.

V is TRBV20-1 and J is TRBJ2-1, with 12 positions matching TRBD2. The CDR3 is 16 residues long. V gave up 6 bases and J gave up 9 bases; unmatched junction bases: 15. Germline V gene data show CDR1 as DFQATT and CDR2 as SNEGSKA (reference sequence). The CDR3 region is CSARASGRAGIREQFF. CDR3 nucleotides: TGCAGTGCGAGGGCTAGCGGGAGGGCAGGCATTCGTGAGCAGTTCTTC.